What follows are 25 T cell receptor beta chains derived from one specimen sequenced in a study of Ad26.COV2.S vaccination and SARS-CoV-2 variants. Data came from immunoSEQ multiplex PCR; TCRdb stores just in-frame clones and leaves some out. The sample holds about 350,000 clones; around 86% are singletons and the top ten take more than 3%. Treatment noted: some 19 received Ad26.COV2.S at low or high dose, single or two shots; about 5 received placebo; per-sample allocation not given. Samples came from day 63 after the first vaccine or placebo injection. Source: peripheral blood, taken in a trial of Ad26.COV2.S vaccine versus placebo. The receptors originated from a person aged 18 to 59 who received the Ad26.COV2.S COVID-19 vaccine or a placebo.

This chain connects TRBV27 to TRBJ1-6, with 7 nucleotides matching TRBD1. The CDR3 runs to 16 residues. Germline values: CDR1 MNHEY, CDR2 SMNVEV (reference sequence). With 5 bases clipped from V and 7 bases from J, the junction kept 11 bases outside the gene matches. The CDR3 loop reads CASSPPPGRGNSPLHF. CDR3 DNA: TGTGCCAGCAGTCCCCCCCCGGGCAGGGGGAATTCACCCCTCCACTTT.

V and J are TRBV4-1 and TRBJ1-6; 10 bases are a match to TRBD1. J was trimmed by 3 bases and V by 0 bases; bases with no gene match: 8. CDR3 length: 19 amino acids. The V gene's germline CDR1 is MGHRA and CDR2 YSYEKL. CDR3 sequence: CASSQEGTGASLYNSPLHF. The CDR3 nucleotides read TGCGCCAGCAGCCAAGAGGGGACAGGGGCTTCTCTCTATAATTCACCCCTCCACTTT.

The V and J genes are TRBV30 and TRBJ1-2, with no clear D. The V end lost 2 bases, the J end lost 0 bases, and 4 bases lay between the germline ends. The CDR3 contains 12 residues. Germline CDR1 and CDR2: GTSNPN and SVGIG (reference sequence). The CDR3 loop reads CAWSSSNYGYTF. CDR3 in DNA: TGTGCCTGGAGTTCATCTAACTATGGCTACACCTTC.

The genes are TRBV2 and TRBJ2-2; a weak D match, TRBD1 (5 bases). CDR1 and CDR2 from the germline V gene are SNHLY and FYNNEI. The CDR3 has 12 amino acids. Trimming stripped 7 bases from V and 6 bases from J, with 9 bases between. CDR3 DNA sequence: TGTGCCAGCAAAGGGGCCCCCGGGGAGCTGTTTTTT. Protein sequence: CASKGAPGELFF.

The rearrangement uses TRBV10-3 and TRBJ2-4, with TRBD2 identical over 10 bases. V shed 4 bases, J shed 5 bases, and the junction held 5 bases outside the gene matches. The germline V gene encodes CDR1 ENHRY and CDR2 SYGVKD. The CDR3 is made up of 15 amino acids. The CDR3, as DNA: TGTGCCATCAGTGCCTCTAGCGGGGGCCAAAACATTCAGTACTTC. Translating gives CAISASSGGQNIQYF.

The chain uses TRBV6-5 and TRBJ1-1; unclear D gene. CDR1 and CDR2 from the germline V gene are MNHEY and SVGAGI. V was cut by 8 bases and J by 2 bases, with 12 bases left in between. The CDR3 contains 13 residues. Here the CDR3 DNA reads TGTGCCAGCGACAAAGACACCAACACTGAAGCTTTCTTT. Translating gives CASDKDTNTEAFF.

The rearrangement joins TRBV5-1 to TRBJ2-5, with 12 bases identical to TRBD2. Trimming took 3 bases from V and 2 from J; bases not matched to a gene: 5. CDR3 size: 16 residues. Germline CDR1 SGHRS, CDR2 YFSETQ. Here the CDR3 DNA reads TGCGCCAGCAGCTGGGCTAGCGGGGGGGTTCAAGAGACCCAGTACTTC. Translation: CASSWASGGVQETQYF.

The V and J genes are TRBV24-1 and TRBJ2-7, with 11 bases matching TRBD2. V shed 3 bases and J 7 bases; nucleotides not matched to a gene: 7. CDR1 and CDR2 (germline): KGHDR, SFDVKD. This CDR3 is 15 amino acids long. Written as DNA, the CDR3 is TGTGCCACCAGTGATCGACTAGCGGGGCAAGGGGAGCAGTACTTC. Translation: CATSDRLAGQGEQYF.

Here the CDR3 DNA reads TGTGCCAGCAGTTTTATGGTAGGGACAACCACCTACGAGCAGTACTTC. Translating gives CASSFMVGTTTYEQYF. The V call is TRBV28, the J call TRBJ2-7; perhaps TRBD1 as D (6 bases). CDR1 and CDR2 from the germline V gene are MDHEN and SYDVKM. The V end was cut by 3 bases, the J end by 2 bases, with 17 bases between. This CDR3 has 16 residues.

The chain joins TRBV5-1 to TRBJ1-1; 7 positions agree with TRBD1. Unmatched junction bases numbered 5, after V lost 1 base and J lost 8 bases. Germline V lookup: CDR1 SGHRS, CDR2 YFSETQ. The length of the CDR3 is 13 residues. CDR3 nucleotides: TGCGCCAGCAGCTTGACCGGGACAGCCGAAGCTTTCTTT. Translated: CASSLTGTAEAFF. The full variable domain, with the rest looked up from reference TRBV5-1 and TRBJ1-1, is KAGVTQTPRYLIKTRGQQVTLSCSPISGHRSVSWYQQTPGQGLQFLFEYFSETQRNKGNFPGRFSGRQFSNSRSEMNVSTLELGDSALYLCASSLTGTAEAFFGQGTRLTVV.

The chain carries TRBV7-9 and TRBJ1-3, with unresolved D. V was clipped by 8 bases and J by 0 bases, with 14 bases between them. The CDR3 is 15 amino acids. Germline assignment: CDR1 SEHNR and CDR2 FQNEAQ (reference sequence). CDR3 nucleotide sequence: TGTGCCAGCGTGAATCCAGAAAACTCTGGAAACACCATATATTTT. Protein: CASVNPENSGNTIYF.

This clone showed up just once. The chain combines TRBV5-6 with TRBJ1-1, with 7 bases aligning to TRBD1. V trimming: 4 bases; J trimming: 0 bases; junction bases outside the gene matches: 9. CDR1 is SGHDT and CDR2 is YYEEEE in the germline V gene. This CDR3 spans 16 amino acids. The chain's CDR3 is CASSVQQGPMNTEAFF. The CDR3 DNA follows: TGTGCCAGCAGCGTTCAACAGGGGCCTATGAACACTGAAGCTTTCTTT.

The chain joins TRBV30 to TRBJ1-1, with a possible D match to TRBD1 (5 bases). Per the germline V gene, CDR1 is GTSNPN and CDR2 is SVGIG (reference sequence). CDR3 size: 14 residues. V lost 6 bases to trimming and J lost 5 bases, with 19 bases between them. CDR3 residues: CACRVGIGGTEAFF. The DNA for the CDR3 is TGTGCCTGCCGGGTTGGCATCGGGGGGACTGAAGCTTTCTTT.

The chain links TRBV5-4 to TRBJ1-2, with 8 nucleotides matching TRBD1. This CDR3 contains 13 residues. Germline V CDR1 and CDR2: SGHNT, YYREEE (reference sequence). V shed 1 base and J 6 bases; nucleotides not matched to a gene: 2. CDR3 DNA: TGTGCCAGCAGCTTGCAGGGGGCGCATGGCTACACCTTC. It encodes CASSLQGAHGYTF.

V usage is TRBV12-3 or TRBV12-4 and J usage is TRBJ2-7; no clear D gene. The CDR3 length is 12 residues. V was cut by 3 bases and J by 4 bases, with 7 bases left in between. The CDR3 coding sequence is TGTGCCAGCAGTTTTCGGAGATACGAGCAGTACTTC. Encoded protein: CASSFRRYEQYF.

The chain recombines TRBV5-1 with TRBJ1-1, with D possibly matching TRBD1 (6 bases). Per the germline V gene, CDR1 is SGHRS and CDR2 is YFSETQ. This CDR3 comprises 17 residues. V was shortened by 1 base and J by 0 bases, with 16 bases between the two germline ends. CDR3 DNA sequence: TGCGCCAGCAGCTTGTATGGTACAGGGTATTTGAACACTGAAGCTTTCTTT. Its protein is CASSLYGTGYLNTEAFF.

Concerning this clone itself: In the same sample, other DNA sequences code for this CDR3. The chain recombines TRBV19 with TRBJ1-1, with D perhaps matching TRBD1 (6 bases). The CDR3 has 13 amino acids. CDR1 is LNHDA, CDR2 SQIVND, per germline (reference sequence). The ends were cut back, 6 bases at V and 1 base at J, with 9 bases in the middle. CDR3 coding DNA: TGTGCCAGTAGCCTAGGGGGGAACACTGAAGCTTTCTTT. Translated: CASSLGGNTEAFF.

The rearrangement uses TRBV4-3 and TRBJ1-4; D not certain. The CDR3 is 15 residues long. Trimming stripped 1 base from V and 6 bases from J, with 12 bases between. Germline V gene data show CDR1 as LGHNA and CDR2 as YSLEER. The CDR3 region is CASSQGRERDEKLFF. The CDR3, as DNA: TGCGCCAGCAGCCAAGGGAGGGAACGAGATGAAAAACTGTTTTTT.

In nucleotides, the CDR3 is TGTGCCAGCAGTTTTGTCGTAGGTCAGCCCCAGCATTTT. It translates to CASSFVVGQPQHF. The chain uses TRBV12-3 or TRBV12-4 and TRBJ1-5; no clear D. With 3 bases removed from V and 6 bases from J, the gap between germline ends came to 9 bases. The CDR3 is 13 residues long.

The chain joins TRBV5-1 to TRBJ1-4, with D perhaps matching TRBD1 (5 bases). Germline V gene sequence: CDR1 SGHRS, CDR2 YFSETQ. The V end was cut by 2 bases, the J end by 8 bases, with 13 bases between. CDR3 length equals 14 residues. CDR3 sequence: CASSFQGAGEKLFF. The CDR3 DNA reads as TGCGCCAGCAGCTTCCAGGGTGCGGGCGAAAAACTGTTTTTT.

The V gene is TRBV9, the J gene TRBJ1-3; no reliable D call. CDR1 is SGDLS, CDR2 YYNGEE, per germline. The V end was cut by 0 bases, the J end by 0 bases, with 7 bases between. The CDR3 loop spans 15 amino acids. DNA of the CDR3: TGTGCCAGCAGCGTAGATGGTAGCTCTGGAAACACCATATATTTT. Translating it yields CASSVDGSSGNTIYF.

The chain has TRBV9 and TRBJ1-5, with D maybe TRBD1 (5 bases). Germline V gene sequence: CDR1 SGDLS, CDR2 YYNGEE. The CDR3 runs to 15 residues. V was shortened by 4 bases and J by 3 bases, with 14 bases between the two germline ends. CDR3 residues: CASSPTPQDNQPQHF. CDR3 bases: TGTGCCAGCAGCCCCACCCCACAGGACAATCAGCCCCAGCATTTT.

This clone was seen a handful of times. Other nucleotide sequences from this sample produce the same CDR3. The V call is TRBV20-1, the J call TRBJ1-2, with 7 nucleotides matching TRBD1. The J segment lost 4 bases and the V segment lost 5 bases, leaving 1 base of the junction unmatched. Germline CDR1 and CDR2: DFQATT and SNEGSKA (reference sequence). The CDR3 is 11 residues long. CDR3: CSARDSYGYTF. The DNA for the CDR3 is TGCAGTGCTCGGGACAGCTATGGCTACACCTTC.

This chain connects TRBV4-2 to TRBJ2-1; 16 bases match TRBD2. The CDR3 spans 19 residues. The ends lost 4 bases at V and 4 bases at J; junction bases unmatched: 10. Germline V gene data show CDR1 as LGHNA and CDR2 as YNFKEQ. The CDR3 bases are TGTGCCAGCAGCCCCGGGACTAGCGGGGGGGCCGGGGAATACAATGAGCAGTTCTTC. It is translated as CASSPGTSGGAGEYNEQFF.

The chain joins TRBV4-1 to TRBJ2-1; D remains ambiguous. Between the trimmed V and J ends, which lost 4 bases and 2 bases, there was a span of 3 bases. Germline assignment: CDR1 MGHRA and CDR2 YSYEKL. The CDR3 runs 12 residues. The CDR3 spells CASSPPYNEQFF. For the CDR3, the DNA is TGCGCCAGCAGCCCCCCCTACAATGAGCAGTTCTTC.